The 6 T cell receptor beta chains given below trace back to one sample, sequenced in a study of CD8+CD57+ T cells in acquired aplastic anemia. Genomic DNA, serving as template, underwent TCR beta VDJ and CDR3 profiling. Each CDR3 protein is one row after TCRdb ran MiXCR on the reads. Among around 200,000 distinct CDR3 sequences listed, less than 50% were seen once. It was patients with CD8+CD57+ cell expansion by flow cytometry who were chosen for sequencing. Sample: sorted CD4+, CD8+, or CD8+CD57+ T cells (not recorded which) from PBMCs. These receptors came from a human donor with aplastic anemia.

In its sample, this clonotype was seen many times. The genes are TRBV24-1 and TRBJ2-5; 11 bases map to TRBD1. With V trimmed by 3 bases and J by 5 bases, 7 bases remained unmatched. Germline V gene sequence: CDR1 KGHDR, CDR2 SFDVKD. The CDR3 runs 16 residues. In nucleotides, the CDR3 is TGTGCCACCAGTGATCCTACGGGACAGGGGGTGGAGACCCAGTACTTC. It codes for CATSDPTGQGVETQYF.

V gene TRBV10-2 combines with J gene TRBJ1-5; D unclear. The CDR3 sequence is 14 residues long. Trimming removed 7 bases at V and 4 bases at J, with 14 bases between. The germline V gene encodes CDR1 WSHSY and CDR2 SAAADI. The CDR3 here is CASNFGPGNQPQHF. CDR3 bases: TGCGCCAGCAACTTCGGTCCCGGGAATCAGCCCCAGCATTTT.

CDR3 residues: CSADRDRAYEQYF. The DNA for the CDR3 is TGCAGTGCAGACCGGGACAGGGCCTACGAGCAGTACTTC. The chain employs TRBV20-1 and TRBJ2-7; TRBD1 matches 9 bases. Germline CDR1 and CDR2: DFQATT and SNEGSKA (reference sequence). V was pared by 6 bases and J by 2 bases, with 5 bases of the junction left unmatched. The CDR3 covers 13 residues.

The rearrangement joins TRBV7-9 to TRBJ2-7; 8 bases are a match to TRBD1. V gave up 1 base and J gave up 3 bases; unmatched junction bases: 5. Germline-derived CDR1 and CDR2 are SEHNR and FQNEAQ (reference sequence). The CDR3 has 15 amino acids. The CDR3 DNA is TGTGCCAGCAGCTTAGAGGAAACAGGGGGCTACGAGCAGTACTTC. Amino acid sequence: CASSLEETGGYEQYF. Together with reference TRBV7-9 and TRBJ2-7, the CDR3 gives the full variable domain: DTGVSQNPRHKITKRGQNVTFRCDPISEHNRLYWYRQTLGQGPEFLTYFQNEAQLEKSRLLSDRFSAERPKGSFSTLEIQRTEQGDSAMYLCASSLEETGGYEQYFGPGTRLTVT.

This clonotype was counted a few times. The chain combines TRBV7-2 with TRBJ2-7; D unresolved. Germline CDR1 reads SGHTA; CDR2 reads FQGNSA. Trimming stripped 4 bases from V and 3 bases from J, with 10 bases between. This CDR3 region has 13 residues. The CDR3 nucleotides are TGTGCCAGCAGCTCAACGAACCTCTACGAGCAGTACTTC. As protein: CASSSTNLYEQYF.

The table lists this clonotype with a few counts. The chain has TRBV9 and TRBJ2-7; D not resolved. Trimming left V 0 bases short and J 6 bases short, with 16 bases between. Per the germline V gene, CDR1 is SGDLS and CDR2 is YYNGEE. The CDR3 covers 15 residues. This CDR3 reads CASSVGHPDLAEQYF. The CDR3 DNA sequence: TGTGCCAGCAGCGTAGGGCATCCTGACCTCGCCGAGCAGTACTTC.